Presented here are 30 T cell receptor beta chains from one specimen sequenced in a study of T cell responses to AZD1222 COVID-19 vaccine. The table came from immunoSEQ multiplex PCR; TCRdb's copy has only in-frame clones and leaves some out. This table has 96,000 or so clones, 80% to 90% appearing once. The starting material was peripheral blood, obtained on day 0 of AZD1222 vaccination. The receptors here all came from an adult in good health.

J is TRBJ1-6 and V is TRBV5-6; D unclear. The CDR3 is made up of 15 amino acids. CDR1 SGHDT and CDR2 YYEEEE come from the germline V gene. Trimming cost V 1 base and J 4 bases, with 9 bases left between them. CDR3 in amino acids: CASSLLQMYNSPLHF. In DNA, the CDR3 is TGTGCCAGCAGCTTGCTGCAGATGTATAATTCACCCCTCCACTTT.

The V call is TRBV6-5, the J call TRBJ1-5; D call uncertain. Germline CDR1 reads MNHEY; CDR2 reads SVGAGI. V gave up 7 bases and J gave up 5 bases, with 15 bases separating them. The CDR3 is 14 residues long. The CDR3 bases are TGTGCCAGCAATGGCGGAAAGGCTTATCAGCCCCAGCATTTT. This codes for CASNGGKAYQPQHF.

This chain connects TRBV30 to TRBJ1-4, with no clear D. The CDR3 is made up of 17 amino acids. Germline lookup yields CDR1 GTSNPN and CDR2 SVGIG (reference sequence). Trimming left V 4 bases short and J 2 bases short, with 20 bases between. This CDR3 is CAWKKKVMRKTNEKLFF. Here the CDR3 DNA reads TGTGCCTGGAAGAAGAAAGTAATGCGGAAGACTAATGAAAAACTGTTTTTT. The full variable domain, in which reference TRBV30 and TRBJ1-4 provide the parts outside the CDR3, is SQTIHQWPATLVQPVGSPLSLECTVEGTSNPNLYWYRQAAGRGLQLLFYSVGIGQISSEVPQNLSASRPQDRQFILSSKKLLLSDSGFYLCAWKKKVMRKTNEKLFFGSGTQLSVL.

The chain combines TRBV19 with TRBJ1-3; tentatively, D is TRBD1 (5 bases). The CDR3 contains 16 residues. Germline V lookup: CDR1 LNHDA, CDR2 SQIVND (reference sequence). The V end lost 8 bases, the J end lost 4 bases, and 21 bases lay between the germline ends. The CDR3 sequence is CASRNPFRGAGNTIYF. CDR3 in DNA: TGTGCCAGTCGGAACCCTTTTCGCGGGGCGGGAAACACCATATATTTT.

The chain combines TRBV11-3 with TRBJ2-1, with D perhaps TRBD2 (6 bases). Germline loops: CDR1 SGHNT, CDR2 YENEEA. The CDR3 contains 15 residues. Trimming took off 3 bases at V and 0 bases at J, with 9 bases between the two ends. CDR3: CASSFRGSSYNEQFF. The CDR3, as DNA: TGTGCCAGCAGCTTTCGGGGGAGCTCCTACAATGAGCAGTTCTTC.

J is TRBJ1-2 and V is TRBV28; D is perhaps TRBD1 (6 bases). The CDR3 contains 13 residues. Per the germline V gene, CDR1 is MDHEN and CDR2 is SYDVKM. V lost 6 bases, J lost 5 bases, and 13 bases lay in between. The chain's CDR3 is CASSPGQHYGYTF. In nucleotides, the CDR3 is TGTGCCAGCAGCCCAGGACAGCATTATGGCTACACCTTC.

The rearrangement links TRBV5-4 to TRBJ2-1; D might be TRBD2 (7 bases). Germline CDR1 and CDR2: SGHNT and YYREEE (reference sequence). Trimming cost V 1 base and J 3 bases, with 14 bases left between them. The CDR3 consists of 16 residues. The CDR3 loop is CASSLYSGGHYNEQFF. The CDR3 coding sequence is TGTGCCAGCAGCTTGTACTCCGGGGGGCACTACAATGAGCAGTTCTTC.

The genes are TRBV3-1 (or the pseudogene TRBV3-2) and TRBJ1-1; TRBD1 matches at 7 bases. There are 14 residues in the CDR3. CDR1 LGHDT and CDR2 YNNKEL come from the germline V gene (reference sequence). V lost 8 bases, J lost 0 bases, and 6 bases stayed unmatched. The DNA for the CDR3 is TGTGCCAGCTCCCAGGGGGGTCTGAACACTGAAGCTTTCTTT. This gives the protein CASSQGGLNTEAFF.

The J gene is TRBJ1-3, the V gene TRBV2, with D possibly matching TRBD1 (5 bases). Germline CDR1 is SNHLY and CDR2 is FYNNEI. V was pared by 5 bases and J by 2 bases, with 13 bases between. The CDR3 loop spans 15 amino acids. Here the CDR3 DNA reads TGTGCCAGCAGTACACTGGGGGGAGCTGGAAACACCATATATTTT. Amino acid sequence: CASSTLGGAGNTIYF.

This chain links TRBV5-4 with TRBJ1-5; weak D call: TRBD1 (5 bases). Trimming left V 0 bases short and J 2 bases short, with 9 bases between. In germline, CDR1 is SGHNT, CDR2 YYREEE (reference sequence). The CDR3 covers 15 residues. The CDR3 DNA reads TGTGCCAGCAGCTTGGGAGGGGAGGGCAATCAGCCCCAGCATTTT. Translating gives CASSLGGEGNQPQHF.

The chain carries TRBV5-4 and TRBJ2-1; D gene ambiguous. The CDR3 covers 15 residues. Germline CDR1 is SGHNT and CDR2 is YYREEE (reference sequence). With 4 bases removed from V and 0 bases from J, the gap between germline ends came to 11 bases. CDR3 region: CASSLDQSSYNEQFF. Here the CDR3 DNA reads TGTGCCAGCAGCCTGGATCAGAGCTCCTACAATGAGCAGTTCTTC.

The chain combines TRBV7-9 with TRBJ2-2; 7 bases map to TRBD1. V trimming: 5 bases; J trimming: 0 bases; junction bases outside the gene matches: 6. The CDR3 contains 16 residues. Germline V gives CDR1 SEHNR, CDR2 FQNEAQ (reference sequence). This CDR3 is CASSKDRRTNTGELFF. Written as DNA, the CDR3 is TGTGCCAGCAGCAAGGACAGGAGAACGAACACCGGGGAGCTGTTTTTT.

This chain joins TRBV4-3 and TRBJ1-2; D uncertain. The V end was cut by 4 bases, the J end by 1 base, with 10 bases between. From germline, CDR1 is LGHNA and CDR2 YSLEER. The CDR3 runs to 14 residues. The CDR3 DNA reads TGCGCCAGCAGCCCTGCTGCCGTTAACTATGGCTACACCTTC. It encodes CASSPAAVNYGYTF.

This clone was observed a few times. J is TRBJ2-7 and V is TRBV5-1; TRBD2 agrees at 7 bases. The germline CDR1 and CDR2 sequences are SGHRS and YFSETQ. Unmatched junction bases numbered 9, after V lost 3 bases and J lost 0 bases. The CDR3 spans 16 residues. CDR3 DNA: TGCGCCAGCAGCTCCCGGGGAGCGGGAAGCTCCTACGAGCAGTACTTC. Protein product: CASSSRGAGSSYEQYF.

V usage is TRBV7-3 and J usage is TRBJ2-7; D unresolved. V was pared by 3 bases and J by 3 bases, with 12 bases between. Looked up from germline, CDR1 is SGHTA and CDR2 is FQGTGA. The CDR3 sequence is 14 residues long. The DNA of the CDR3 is TGTGCCAGCAGCTTTGGTGGAACGAGCTACGAGCAGTACTTC. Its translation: CASSFGGTSYEQYF.

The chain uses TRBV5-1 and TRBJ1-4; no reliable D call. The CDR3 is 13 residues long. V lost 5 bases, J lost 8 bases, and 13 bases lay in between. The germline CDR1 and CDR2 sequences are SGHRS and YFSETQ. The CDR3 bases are TGCGCCAGCAGTACGAGGGTTGGGGAAAAACTGTTTTTT. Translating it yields CASSTRVGEKLFF.

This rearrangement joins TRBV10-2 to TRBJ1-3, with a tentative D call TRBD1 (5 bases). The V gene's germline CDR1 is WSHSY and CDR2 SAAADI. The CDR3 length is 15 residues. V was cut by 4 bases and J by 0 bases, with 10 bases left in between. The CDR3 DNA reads TGCGCCAGCAGTGTAACCAGGGACTCTGGAAACACCATATATTTT. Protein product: CASSVTRDSGNTIYF.

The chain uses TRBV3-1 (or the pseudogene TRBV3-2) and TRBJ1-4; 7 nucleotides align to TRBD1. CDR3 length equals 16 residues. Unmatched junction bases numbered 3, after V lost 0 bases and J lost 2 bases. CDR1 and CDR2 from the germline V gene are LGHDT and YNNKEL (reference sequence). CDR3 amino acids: CASSQERGRTNEKLFF. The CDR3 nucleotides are TGTGCCAGCAGCCAAGAAAGGGGGCGGACTAATGAAAAACTGTTTTTT.

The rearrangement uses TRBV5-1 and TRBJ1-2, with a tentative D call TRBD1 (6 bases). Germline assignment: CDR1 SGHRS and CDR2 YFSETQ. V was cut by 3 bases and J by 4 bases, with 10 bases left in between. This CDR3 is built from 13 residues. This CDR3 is CASSSMTGYGYTF. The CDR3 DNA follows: TGCGCCAGCAGCTCGATGACAGGCTATGGCTACACCTTC.

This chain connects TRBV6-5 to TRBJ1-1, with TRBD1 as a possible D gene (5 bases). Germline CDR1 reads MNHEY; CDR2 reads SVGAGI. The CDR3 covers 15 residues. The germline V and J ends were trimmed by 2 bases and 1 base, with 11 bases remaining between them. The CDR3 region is CASSYGGARNTEAFF. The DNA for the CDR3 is TGTGCCAGCAGTTACGGTGGGGCGCGGAACACTGAAGCTTTCTTT.

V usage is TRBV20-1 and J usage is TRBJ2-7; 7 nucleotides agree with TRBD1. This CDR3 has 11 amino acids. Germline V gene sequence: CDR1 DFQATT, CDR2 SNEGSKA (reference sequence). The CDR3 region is CSGTESYEQYF. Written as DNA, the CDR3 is TGCAGCGGGACAGAATCCTACGAGCAGTACTTC.

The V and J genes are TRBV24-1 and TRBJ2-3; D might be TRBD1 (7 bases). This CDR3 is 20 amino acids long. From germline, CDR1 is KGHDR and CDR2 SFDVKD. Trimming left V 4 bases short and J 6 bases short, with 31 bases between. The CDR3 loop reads CATSDFGGTDREAQRDTQYF. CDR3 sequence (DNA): TGTGCCACCAGTGACTTTGGGGGAACCGACAGGGAGGCCCAAAGGGATACGCAGTATTTT.

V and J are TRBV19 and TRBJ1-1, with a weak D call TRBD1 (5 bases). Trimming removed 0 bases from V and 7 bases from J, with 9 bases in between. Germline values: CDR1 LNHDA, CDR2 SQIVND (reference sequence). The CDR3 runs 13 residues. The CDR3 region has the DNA TGTGCCAGTAGTATAGACCGGGACGGTGAAGCTTTCTTT. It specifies CASSIDRDGEAFF.

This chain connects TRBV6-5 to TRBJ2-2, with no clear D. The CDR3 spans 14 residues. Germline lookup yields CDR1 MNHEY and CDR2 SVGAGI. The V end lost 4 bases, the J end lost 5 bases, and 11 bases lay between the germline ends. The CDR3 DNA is TGTGCCAGCAGTTCTACTACTGGGACCGGGGAGCTGTTTTTT. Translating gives CASSSTTGTGELFF.

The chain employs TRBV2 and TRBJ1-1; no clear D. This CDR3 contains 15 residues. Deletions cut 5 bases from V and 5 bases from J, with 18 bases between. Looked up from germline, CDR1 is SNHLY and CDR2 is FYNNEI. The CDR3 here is CASSPGPSRATEAFF. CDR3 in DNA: TGTGCCAGCAGTCCGGGCCCCAGTCGCGCAACTGAAGCTTTCTTT.

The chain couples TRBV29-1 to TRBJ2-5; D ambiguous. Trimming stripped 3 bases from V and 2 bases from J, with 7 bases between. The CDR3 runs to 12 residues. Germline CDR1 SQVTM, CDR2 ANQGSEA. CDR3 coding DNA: TGCAGCGTTGAGTCAGTTCAAGAGACCCAGTACTTC. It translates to CSVESVQETQYF. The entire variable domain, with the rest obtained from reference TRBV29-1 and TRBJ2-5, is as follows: SAVISQKPSRDICQRGTSLTIQCQVDSQVTMMFWYRQQPGQSLTLIATANQGSEATYESGFVIDKFPISRPNLTFSTLTVSNMSPEDSSIYLCSVESVQETQYFGPGTRLLVL.

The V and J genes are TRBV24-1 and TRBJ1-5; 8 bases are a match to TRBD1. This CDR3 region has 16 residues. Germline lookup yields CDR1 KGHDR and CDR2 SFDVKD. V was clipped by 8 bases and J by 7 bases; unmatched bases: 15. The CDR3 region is CATKYLDRGVCQPQHF. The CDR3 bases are TGTGCCACCAAGTACTTAGACAGGGGAGTTTGCCAGCCCCAGCATTTT.

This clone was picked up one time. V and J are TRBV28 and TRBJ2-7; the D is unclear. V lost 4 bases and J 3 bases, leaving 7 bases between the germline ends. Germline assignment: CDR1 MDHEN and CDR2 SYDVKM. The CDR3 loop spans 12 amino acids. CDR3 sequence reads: CASSSIYYEQYF. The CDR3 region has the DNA TGTGCCAGCAGTTCAATATACTACGAGCAGTACTTC.

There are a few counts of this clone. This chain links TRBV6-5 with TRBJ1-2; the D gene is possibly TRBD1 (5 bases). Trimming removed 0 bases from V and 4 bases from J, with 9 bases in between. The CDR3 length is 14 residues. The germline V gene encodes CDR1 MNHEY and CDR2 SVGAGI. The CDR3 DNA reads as TGTGCCAGCAGTTACTCCGCAGGGTTCTATGGCTACACCTTC. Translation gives CASSYSAGFYGYTF.

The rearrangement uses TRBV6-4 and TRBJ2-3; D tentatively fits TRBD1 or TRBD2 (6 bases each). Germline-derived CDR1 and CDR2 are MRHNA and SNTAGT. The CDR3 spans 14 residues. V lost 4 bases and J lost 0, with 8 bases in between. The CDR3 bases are TGTGCCAGCAGTGGGGGGGCCAGCACAGATACGCAGTATTTT. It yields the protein CASSGGASTDTQYF.